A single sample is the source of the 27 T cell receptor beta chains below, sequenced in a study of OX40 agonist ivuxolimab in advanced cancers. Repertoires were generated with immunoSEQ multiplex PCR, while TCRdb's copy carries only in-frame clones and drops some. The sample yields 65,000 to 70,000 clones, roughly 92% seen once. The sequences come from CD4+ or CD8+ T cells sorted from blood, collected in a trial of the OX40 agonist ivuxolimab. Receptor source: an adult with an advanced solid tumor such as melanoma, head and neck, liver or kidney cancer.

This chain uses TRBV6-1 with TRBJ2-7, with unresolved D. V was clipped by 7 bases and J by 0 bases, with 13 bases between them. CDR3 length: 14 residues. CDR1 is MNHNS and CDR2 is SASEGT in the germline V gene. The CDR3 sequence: CASTETQLSYEQYF. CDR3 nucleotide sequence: TGTGCCAGCACCGAAACCCAGCTCTCCTACGAGCAGTACTTC.

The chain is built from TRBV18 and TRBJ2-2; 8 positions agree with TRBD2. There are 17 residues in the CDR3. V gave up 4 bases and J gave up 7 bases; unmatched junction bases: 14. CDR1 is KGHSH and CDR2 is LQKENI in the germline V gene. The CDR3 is CASSLTAGVPPDGELFF. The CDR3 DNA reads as TGTGCCAGCTCACTCACAGCGGGAGTCCCCCCCGACGGGGAGCTGTTTTTT.

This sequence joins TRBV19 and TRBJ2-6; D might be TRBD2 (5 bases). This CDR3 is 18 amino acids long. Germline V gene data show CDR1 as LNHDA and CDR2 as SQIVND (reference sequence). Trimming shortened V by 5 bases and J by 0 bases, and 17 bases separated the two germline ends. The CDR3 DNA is TGTGCCAGTAGTTCTCGGGGAGCCTCAAGCTCTGGGGCCAACGTCCTGACTTTC. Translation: CASSSRGASSSGANVLTF.

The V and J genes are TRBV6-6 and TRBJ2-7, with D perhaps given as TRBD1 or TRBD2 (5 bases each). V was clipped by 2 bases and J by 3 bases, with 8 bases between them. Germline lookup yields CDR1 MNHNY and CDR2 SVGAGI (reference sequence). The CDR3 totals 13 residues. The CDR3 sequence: CASSYRDGYEQYF. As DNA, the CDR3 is TGTGCCAGCAGTTACAGGGACGGCTACGAGCAGTACTTC.

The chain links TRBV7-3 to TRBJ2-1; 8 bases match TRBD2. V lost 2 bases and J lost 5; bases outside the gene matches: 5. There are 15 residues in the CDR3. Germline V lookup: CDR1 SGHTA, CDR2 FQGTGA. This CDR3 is CASSLEVAGNNEQFF. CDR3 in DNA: TGTGCCAGCAGCTTAGAAGTAGCGGGAAACAATGAGCAGTTCTTC.

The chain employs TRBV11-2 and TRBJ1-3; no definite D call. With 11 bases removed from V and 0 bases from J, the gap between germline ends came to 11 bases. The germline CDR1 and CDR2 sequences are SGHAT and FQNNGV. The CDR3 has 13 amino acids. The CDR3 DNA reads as TGTGCCTGGAAACAGCACTCTGGAAACACCATATATTTT. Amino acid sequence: CAWKQHSGNTIYF.

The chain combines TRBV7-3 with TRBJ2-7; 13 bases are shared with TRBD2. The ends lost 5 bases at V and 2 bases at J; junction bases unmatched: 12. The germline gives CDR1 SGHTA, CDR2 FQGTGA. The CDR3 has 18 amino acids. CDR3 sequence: CASSLRTSGGPRTYEQYF. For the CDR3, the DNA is TGTGCCAGCAGCCTACGGACTAGCGGGGGCCCCAGGACCTACGAGCAGTACTTC. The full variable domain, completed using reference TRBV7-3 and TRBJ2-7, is GAGVSQTPSNKVTEKGKYVELRCDPISGHTALYWYRQSLGQGPEFLIYFQGTGAADDSGLPNDRFFAVRPEGSVSTLKIQRTERGDSAVYLCASSLRTSGGPRTYEQYFGPGTRLTVT.

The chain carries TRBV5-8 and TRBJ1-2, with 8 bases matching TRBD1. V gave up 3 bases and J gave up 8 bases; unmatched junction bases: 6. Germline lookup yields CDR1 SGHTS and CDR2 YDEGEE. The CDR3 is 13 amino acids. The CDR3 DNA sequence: TGTGCCAGCAGCTCGACAGGGGTGGGCGGCTACACCTTC. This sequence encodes CASSSTGVGGYTF.

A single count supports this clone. The CDR3 loop reads CASSLGQAQYF. The CDR3 DNA follows: TGTGCCAGTAGTCTGGGGCAGGCACAGTACTTC. V and J are TRBV19 and TRBJ2-4, with TRBD1 as a possible D gene (5 bases). Germline CDR1 is LNHDA and CDR2 is SQIVND (reference sequence). V lost 5 bases and J lost 13, with 12 bases in between. The CDR3 totals 11 residues. Variable domain in full (rest from reference TRBV19 and TRBJ2-4): DGGITQSPKYLFRKEGQNVTLSCEQNLNHDAMYWYRQDPGQGLRLIYYSQIVNDFQKGDIAEGYSVSREKKESFPLTVTSAQKNPTAFYLCASSLGQAQYFGAGTRLSVL.

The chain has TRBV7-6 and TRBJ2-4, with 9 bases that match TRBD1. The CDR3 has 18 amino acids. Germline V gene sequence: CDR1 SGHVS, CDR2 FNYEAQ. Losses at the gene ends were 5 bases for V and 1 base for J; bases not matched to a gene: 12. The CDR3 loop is CASSQGTGNEWAKNIQYF. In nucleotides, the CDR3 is TGTGCCAGCAGCCAGGGGACAGGGAATGAGTGGGCCAAAAACATTCAGTACTTC.

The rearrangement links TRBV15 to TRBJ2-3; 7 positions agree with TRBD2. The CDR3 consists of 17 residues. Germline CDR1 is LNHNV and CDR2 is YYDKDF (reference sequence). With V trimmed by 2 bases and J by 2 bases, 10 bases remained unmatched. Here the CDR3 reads CATSRSLGGLNTDTQYF. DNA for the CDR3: TGTGCCACCAGCAGAAGCCTGGGGGGACTAAACACAGATACGCAGTATTTT.

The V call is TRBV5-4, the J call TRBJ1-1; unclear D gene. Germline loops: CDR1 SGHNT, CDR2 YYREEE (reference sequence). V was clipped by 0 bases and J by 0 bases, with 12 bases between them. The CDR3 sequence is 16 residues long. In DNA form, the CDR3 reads TGTGCCAGCAGCTTGGCCGTGGGCGCCATGAACACTGAAGCTTTCTTT. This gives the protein CASSLAVGAMNTEAFF.

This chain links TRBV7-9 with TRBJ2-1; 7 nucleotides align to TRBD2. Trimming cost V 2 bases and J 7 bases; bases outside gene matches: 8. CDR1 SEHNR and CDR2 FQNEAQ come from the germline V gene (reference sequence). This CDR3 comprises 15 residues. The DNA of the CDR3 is TGTGCCAGCAGCTTATGGCTTCTAGCGGAAAATGAGCAGTTCTTC. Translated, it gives CASSLWLLAENEQFF.

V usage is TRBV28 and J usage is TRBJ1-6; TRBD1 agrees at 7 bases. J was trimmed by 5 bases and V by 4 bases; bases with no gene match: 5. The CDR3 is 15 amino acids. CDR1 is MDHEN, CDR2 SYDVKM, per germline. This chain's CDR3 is CASSWGQTHNSPLHF. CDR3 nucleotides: TGTGCCAGCAGTTGGGGACAGACGCATAATTCACCCCTCCACTTT.

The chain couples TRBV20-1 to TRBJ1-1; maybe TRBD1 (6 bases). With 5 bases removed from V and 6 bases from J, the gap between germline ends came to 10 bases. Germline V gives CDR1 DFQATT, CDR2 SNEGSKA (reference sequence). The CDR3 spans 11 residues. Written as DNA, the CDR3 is TGCAGTGCTTTTGGACAGCCTGAAGCTTTCTTT. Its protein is CSAFGQPEAFF.

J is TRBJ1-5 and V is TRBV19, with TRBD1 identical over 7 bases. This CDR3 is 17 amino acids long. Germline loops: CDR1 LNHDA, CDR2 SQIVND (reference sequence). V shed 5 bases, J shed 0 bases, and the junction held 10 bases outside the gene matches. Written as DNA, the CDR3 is TGTGCCAGTAGTCCCCCGGCAGGGGGAAATAGCAATCAGCCCCAGCATTTT. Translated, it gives CASSPPAGGNSNQPQHF.

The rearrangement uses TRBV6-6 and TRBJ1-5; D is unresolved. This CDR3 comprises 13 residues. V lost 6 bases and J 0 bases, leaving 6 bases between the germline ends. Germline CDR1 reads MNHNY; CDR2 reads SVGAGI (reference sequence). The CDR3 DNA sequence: TGTGCCAGCAGCCCTAATAGCAATCAGCCCCAGCATTTT. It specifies CASSPNSNQPQHF.

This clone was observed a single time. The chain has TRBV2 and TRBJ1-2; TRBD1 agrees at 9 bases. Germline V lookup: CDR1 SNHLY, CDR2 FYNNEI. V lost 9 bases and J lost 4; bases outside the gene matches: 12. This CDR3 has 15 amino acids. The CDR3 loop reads CASRLGQGLSYGYTF. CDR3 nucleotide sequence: TGTGCCAGTAGGTTGGGACAGGGACTTAGCTATGGCTACACCTTC. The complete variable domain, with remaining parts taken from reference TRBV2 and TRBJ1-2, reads EPEVTQTPSHQVTQMGQEVILRCVPISNHLYFYWYRQILGQKVEFLVSFYNNEISEKSEIFDDQFSVERPDGSNFTLKIRSTKLEDSAMYFCASRLGQGLSYGYTFGSGTRLTVV.

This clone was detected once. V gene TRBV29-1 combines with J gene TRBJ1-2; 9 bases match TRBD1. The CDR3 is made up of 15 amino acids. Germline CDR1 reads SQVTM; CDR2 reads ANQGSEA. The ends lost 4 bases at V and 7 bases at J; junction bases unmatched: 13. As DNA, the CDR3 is TGCAGCGTTGTAGAGACTCGACAGGGGGTTGGTGGCTACACCTTC. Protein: CSVVETRQGVGGYTF.

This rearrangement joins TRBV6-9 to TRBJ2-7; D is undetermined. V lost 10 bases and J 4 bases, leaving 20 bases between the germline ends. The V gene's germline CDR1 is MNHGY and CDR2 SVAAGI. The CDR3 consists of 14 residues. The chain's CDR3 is CAILSNRQLYEQYF. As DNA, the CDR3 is TGTGCCATCCTTTCTAATCGGCAGTTATACGAGCAGTACTTC.

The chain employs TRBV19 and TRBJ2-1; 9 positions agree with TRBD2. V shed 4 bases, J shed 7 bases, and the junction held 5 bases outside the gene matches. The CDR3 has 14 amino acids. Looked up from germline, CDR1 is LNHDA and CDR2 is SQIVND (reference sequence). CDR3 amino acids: CASSRREGRNEQFF. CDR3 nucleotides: TGTGCCAGTAGTAGGCGGGAGGGCCGTAATGAGCAGTTCTTC.

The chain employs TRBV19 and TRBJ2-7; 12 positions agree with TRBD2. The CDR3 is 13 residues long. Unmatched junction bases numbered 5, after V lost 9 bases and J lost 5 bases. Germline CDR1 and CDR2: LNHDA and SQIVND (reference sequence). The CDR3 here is CASGLAGRNEQYF. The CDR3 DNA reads TGTGCCAGCGGACTAGCGGGAAGGAACGAGCAGTACTTC. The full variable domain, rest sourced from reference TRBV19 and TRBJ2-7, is DGGITQSPKYLFRKEGQNVTLSCEQNLNHDAMYWYRQDPGQGLRLIYYSQIVNDFQKGDIAEGYSVSREKKESFPLTVTSAQKNPTAFYLCASGLAGRNEQYFGPGTRLTVT.

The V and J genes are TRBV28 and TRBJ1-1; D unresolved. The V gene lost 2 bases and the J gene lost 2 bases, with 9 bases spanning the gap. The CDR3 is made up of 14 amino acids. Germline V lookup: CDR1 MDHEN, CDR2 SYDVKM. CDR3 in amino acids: CASSLISGNTEAFF. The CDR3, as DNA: TGTGCCAGCAGTTTAATATCGGGCAACACTGAAGCTTTCTTT.

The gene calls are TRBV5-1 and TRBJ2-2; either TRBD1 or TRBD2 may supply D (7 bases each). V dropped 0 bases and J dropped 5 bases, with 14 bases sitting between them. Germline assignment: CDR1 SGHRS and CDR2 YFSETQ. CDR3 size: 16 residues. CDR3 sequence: CASSLAQGGITGELFF. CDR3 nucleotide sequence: TGCGCCAGCAGCTTGGCCCAGGGGGGGATTACCGGGGAGCTGTTTTTT.

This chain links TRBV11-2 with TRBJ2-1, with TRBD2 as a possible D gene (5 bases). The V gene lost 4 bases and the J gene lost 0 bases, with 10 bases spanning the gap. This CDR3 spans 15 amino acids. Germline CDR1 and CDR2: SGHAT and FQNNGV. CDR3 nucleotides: TGTGCCAGCAGCTACAGCGGCCGCTCCTACAATGAGCAGTTCTTC. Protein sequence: CASSYSGRSYNEQFF. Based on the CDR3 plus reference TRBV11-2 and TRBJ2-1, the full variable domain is EAGVAQSPRYKIIEKRQSVAFWCNPISGHATLYWYQQILGQGPKLLIQFQNNGVVDDSQLPKDRFSAERLKGVDSTLKIQPAKLEDSAVYLCASSYSGRSYNEQFFGPGTRLTVL.

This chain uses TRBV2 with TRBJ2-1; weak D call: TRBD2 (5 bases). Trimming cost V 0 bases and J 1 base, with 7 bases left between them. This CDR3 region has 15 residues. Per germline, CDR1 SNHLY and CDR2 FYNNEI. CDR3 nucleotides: TGTGCCAGCAGTGAAGCAGGGAGATCCTACAATGAGCAGTTCTTC. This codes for CASSEAGRSYNEQFF.

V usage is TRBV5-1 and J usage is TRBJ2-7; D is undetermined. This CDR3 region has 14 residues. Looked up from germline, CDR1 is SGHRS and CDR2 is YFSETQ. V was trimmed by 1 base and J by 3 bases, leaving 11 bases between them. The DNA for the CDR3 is TGCGCCAGCAGCTTGACGACGTACAGCTACGAGCAGTACTTC. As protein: CASSLTTYSYEQYF. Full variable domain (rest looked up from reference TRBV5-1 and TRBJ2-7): KAGVTQTPRYLIKTRGQQVTLSCSPISGHRSVSWYQQTPGQGLQFLFEYFSETQRNKGNFPGRFSGRQFSNSRSEMNVSTLELGDSALYLCASSLTTYSYEQYFGPGTRLTVT.